The sequence of this TCR beta chain was determined in a study of OX40 agonist ivuxolimab in advanced cancers. As for the study in general: Every patient in dose escalation had hepatocellular carcinoma, melanoma, renal cell or head and neck cancer. The eligibility criteria allowed prior anti-PD-1, anti-PD-L1 or anti-CTLA-4 therapy, and approximately 38% had some. Regarding the study as a whole: The specificity for antigen of the expanded peripheral T cells was not determined.

Worth noting for this clone: Antigen: not known.

Autoimmune disease history or systemic immunosuppression excluded patients. Assay used: immunoSEQ multiplex PCR; TCRdb lists only in-frame clones, some missing. The sample shows more than 70,000 clones, 85% to 95% of them seen only once. The CDR3 loop spans 14 amino acids. Trimming removed 1 base at V and 1 base at J, with 7 bases between. Germline V gene data show CDR1 as SEHNR and CDR2 as FQNEAQ (reference sequence). This clonotype was sampled from an adult with an advanced solid tumor such as melanoma, head and neck, liver or kidney cancer. Specimen: CD4+ or CD8+ T cells sorted from blood, collected in a trial of the OX40 agonist ivuxolimab. J is TRBJ1-2 and V is TRBV7-9; D is unclear. This CDR3 is CASSLGRNNYGYTF. CDR3 DNA sequence: TGTGCCAGCAGCTTAGGACGGAATAACTATGGCTACACCTTC.